Listed below are T cell receptor beta chains from one sample, sequenced in a study of memory CD4+ T cells and cytomegalovirus serostatus. Here immunoSEQ multiplex PCR was the method, and the copy in TCRdb shows in-frame clones only, minus some. Among tens of thousands of clones listed, about 75% were seen once. Sequences were obtained from memory CD4+ T cells from blood. These receptors were obtained from an adult in good health and CMV-seronegative. Some clones in this sample may be carry-over from other donors' samples. Each CDR3 is given with its conserved first and last residue. The order of the fields is D gene, clone size, J gene, V gene, CDR3 DNA, CDR3 protein. A D gene is named only where the DNA matches it firmly. The size field is filled for only some rows; it gives once, few, many or a size class.

TRBD2 - TRBJ2-5 TRBV7-2 TGTGCCAGCAGCTTAAGGGGCCGGACTAGTGGGGCAATACAAGAGACCCAGTACTTC CASSLRGRTSGAIQETQYF
- - TRBJ2-1 TRBV19 TGTGCCAGTAGTATGTCAGTAGCAACTAACAATGAGCAGTTCTTC CASSMSVATNNEQFF
TRBD2 - TRBJ2-2 TRBV7-2 TGTGCCGTCGGAGCAGGGCTAGCGGGGGGGTACACCGGGGAGCTGTTTTTT CAVGAGLAGGYTGELFF
TRBD2 - TRBJ2-7 TRBV10-1 TGCGCCAGCAGTGAGTCGATGTCTAGCGGGGGTCGTTACGAGCAGTACTTC CASSESMSSGGRYEQYF
- - TRBJ1-1 TRBV19 TGTGCCAGTAGTATAATTTTCGGGGACTTGAACACTGAAGCTTTCTTT CASSIIFGDLNTEAFF
TRBD2 - TRBJ2-7 TRBV7-9 TGTGCCAGCAGCGCACGACTAGCGGGAGAGTCCTACGAGCAGTACTTC CASSARLAGESYEQYF
- - TRBJ2-5 TRBV5-1 TGCGCCAGCAGCCGGAGGGACGGACAAGAGACCCAGTACTTC CASSRRDGQETQYF
TRBD1 - TRBJ2-7 TRBV7-9 TGTGCCAGCAGCTTGAGGACAGGGGCCTACGAGCAGTACTTC CASSLRTGAYEQYF
TRBD1 - TRBJ1-2 TRBV25-1 TGTGCCAGCAAGGGGGCAGGGGCTAACTATGGCTACACCTTC CASKGAGANYGYTF
- - TRBJ1-2 TRBV6-5 TGTGCCAGCAGGGCCGAGGGCAGTAGGACGCGGGCCGACACCTTC CASRAEGSRTRADTF
- once TRBJ2-3 TRBV18 TGTGCCAGCTCCCCCAGCGTATGGGGCACAGATACGCAGTATTTT CASSPSVWGTDTQYF
- - TRBJ1-3 TRBV2 TGTGCCAGCAGCGAGGAGGGGGGGTACACCATATATTTT CASSEEGGYTIYF
- - TRBJ2-7 TRBV12-2 TGTGCAAGTCGCTTACTACTAGCCTACCCCCACGAGCAGTACTTC CASRLLLAYPHEQYF
- few TRBJ2-7 TRBV19 TGTGCCAGTAGTATCGCGCCAGGCACCTACGAGCAGTACTTC CASSIAPGTYEQYF
- - TRBJ1-5 TRBV6-1 TGTGCCAGCAGTGCGCTCTCAACGTGGAGCAATCAGCCCCAGCATTTT CASSALSTWSNQPQHF
- - TRBJ2-2 TRBV29-1 TGCAGCGTTGTGAGGGGATACAACACCGGGGAGCTGTTTTTT CSVVRGYNTGELFF
- few TRBJ1-5 TRBV2 TGTGCCAGCAGTCAGGACGGAAATCCTAATCAGCCCCAGCATTTT CASSQDGNPNQPQHF
- - TRBJ1-1 TRBV18 TGTGCCAGCTCTCTTCAATGGGACACTGAAGCTTTCTTT CASSLQWDTEAFF
- - TRBJ1-1 TRBV29-1 TGCAGCGTTGTTGCGGGGGCGCAACGGGAAGCTTTCTTT CSVVAGAQREAFF
TRBD2 - TRBJ2-3 TRBV5-4 TGTGCCAGCCAGCCCGCGGGGGGCCAAGATACGCAGTATTTT CASQPAGGQDTQYF
- - TRBJ1-6 TRBV27 TGTGCCAGCAGTTTATCGGGGCAGGGCAATTCACCCCTCCACTTT CASSLSGQGNSPLHF
TRBD1 - TRBJ1-1 TRBV2 TGTGCCAGCAGTTCTAGACAGGGCTGGAGGGCTTTCTTT CASSSRQGWRAFF
TRBD1 - TRBJ1-1 TRBV5-1 TGCGCCAGCAGTTTGACAGGGATGAGGGACACTGAAGCTTTCTTT CASSLTGMRDTEAFF
- - TRBJ2-2 TRBV19 TGTGCCAGTAGTCCAGGGTGGGTCGGGGAGCTGTTTTTT CASSPGWVGELFF
- - TRBJ2-3 TRBV10-3 TGTGCCATCAGTGTGCGGGCTGCTAGCACAGATACGCAGTATTTT CAISVRAASTDTQYF
- few TRBJ1-1 TRBV7-9 TGTGCCAGCAGCTACCCCATGAACACTGAAGCTTTCTTT CASSYPMNTEAFF
- - TRBJ2-5 TRBV2 TGTGCCAGCACGGGACCGAGGGAGACCCAGTACTTC CASTGPRETQYF
TRBD1 - TRBJ1-1 TRBV5-6 TGTGCCAGCAGCACCCGACAGGGTCTAATCACTGAAGCTTTCTTT CASSTRQGLITEAFF
- - TRBJ2-7 TRBV5-1 TGCGCCAGCAGCTTGGAGGTGGGACGCTACGAGCAGTACTTC CASSLEVGRYEQYF
- - TRBJ1-1 TRBV5-1 TGCGCCAGCAGCGACGGTATGGAAGGGAACACTGAAGCTTTCTTT CASSDGMEGNTEAFF
TRBD1 - TRBJ1-6 TRBV10-3 TGTGCCAGCCTACAGGGGACAGAAAATTCACCCCTCCACTTT CASLQGTENSPLHF
- few TRBJ1-1 TRBV30 TGTGCCTGGAGTGCCGGGGGGCCCAGCACTGAAGCTTTCTTT CAWSAGGPSTEAFF
- - TRBJ2-5 TRBV10-2 TGCGCCAGCAGTAGAAGTGGCAGGGAAGAGACCCAGTACTTC CASSRSGREETQYF
TRBD1 - TRBJ1-4 TRBV27 TGTGCCAGCAGACAAGGACAGGGGGGGTTTAATGAAAAACTGTTTTTT CASRQGQGGFNEKLFF
- - TRBJ2-2 TRBV6-5 TGTGCCAGCAGTTACTCCACCGGGGAGCTGTTTTTT CASSYSTGELFF
- - TRBJ1-1 TRBV7-2 TGTGCCAGCAGCTTACGGGCTAACACTGAAGCTTTCTTT CASSLRANTEAFF
- - TRBJ2-3 TRBV5-6 TGTGCCAGCAGCCTGGGGACCCTGCATGATACGCAGTATTTT CASSLGTLHDTQYF
- few TRBJ1-2 TRBV2 TGTGCCAGCAGTGAAAGCGGGTTAGGCTACACCTTC CASSESGLGYTF
- few TRBJ1-3 TRBV30 TGTGCCTGGAGTGTGGGCTCTGGAAACACCATATATTTT CAWSVGSGNTIYF
- - TRBJ2-7 TRBV5-1 TGCGCCAGCAGCTTGGGACAATCCTACGAGCAGTACTTC CASSLGQSYEQYF
TRBD1 - TRBJ1-6 TRBV5-4 TGTGCCAGCAGCGCTCGACAGGGGATGGATTCACCCCTCCACTTT CASSARQGMDSPLHF
TRBD1 - TRBJ1-2 TRBV9 TGTGCCAGCAGCCCTGGACTACAGGGGGCCGAAAACTTC CASSPGLQGAENF
TRBD1 - TRBJ2-7 TRBV7-8 TGTGCCAGCAGCTTAGTAGGACAGGGTTCCGAGCAGTACTTC CASSLVGQGSEQYF
- - TRBJ1-6 TRBV28 TGTGCCAGCCACAGCAATAATTCACCCCTCCACTTT CASHSNNSPLHF
- - TRBJ2-7 TRBV5-8 TGTGCCAGCCGCCGGGACCCAGTCTACGAGCAGTACTTC CASRRDPVYEQYF
TRBD2 - TRBJ2-1 TRBV10-2 TGCGCCAGCAGTGAGTCGACCGGGACTAGTTTTGTCTTC CASSESTGTSFVF
TRBD1 - TRBJ1-2 TRBV4-3 TGCGCCAGCAGCCAAGATCAGGGGGCGCGTTATGGCTACACCTTC CASSQDQGARYGYTF
- once TRBJ1-5 TRBV7-9 TGTGCCAGCAGCTTAGGTTTTTCCTCGAATCAGCCCCAGCATTTT CASSLGFSSNQPQHF
TRBD1 - TRBJ1-5 TRBV5-6 TGTGCCAGCAGCTTTTGGGACAGAGATCAGCCCCAGCATTTT CASSFWDRDQPQHF
TRBD1 few TRBJ2-2 TRBV2 TGTGCCAGCAGTACACAGGGGGCGCGAGACACCGGGGAGCTGTTTTTT CASSTQGARDTGELFF
- - TRBJ2-1 TRBV5-1 TGCGCCAGCAGCTTGAAACAGCCGAGCTCCTACAATGAGCAGTTCTTC CASSLKQPSSYNEQFF
- - TRBJ2-7 TRBV6-5 TGTGCCAGCAGTTATAGGCCTTCCTACGAGCAGTACTTC CASSYRPSYEQYF
- - TRBJ2-7 TRBV11-2 TGTGCCAGCAGCTCTTGGGAGTTGAGAGGTAGCGGCGAGCAGTACTTC CASSSWELRGSGEQYF
- - TRBJ2-1 TRBV5-1 TGCGCCAGCAATCTAATTGGGCCGGATGAGCAGTTCTTC CASNLIGPDEQFF